These 21 T cell receptor beta chains were sequenced from one sample in a study of T cell responses to AZD1222 COVID-19 vaccine. Some clones are missing from TCRdb's copy, which holds only in-frame ones; the method was immunoSEQ multiplex PCR. The data contain 65,000 to 95,000 clones, roughly 84% of them singletons. The source was peripheral blood, collected on day 0 of AZD1222 vaccination. Receptors originate from an adult in good health.

The CDR3 is CASSSLGGYTF. The CDR3 coding sequence is TGTGCCAGCAGTTCCCTGGGCGGCTACACCTTC. This rearrangement joins TRBV6-5 to TRBJ1-2; no reliable D call. CDR1 MNHEY and CDR2 SVGAGI come from the germline V gene. CDR3 length equals 11 residues. Trimming removed 4 bases from V and 8 bases from J, with 8 bases in between.

V usage is TRBV9 and J usage is TRBJ2-2; D possibly corresponds to TRBD1 (7 bases). The germline gives CDR1 SGDLS, CDR2 YYNGEE. Trimming took 0 bases from V and 2 from J, leaving 14 bases between them. CDR3 length: 17 residues. DNA of the CDR3: TGTGCCAGCAGCGTAGATCCGCGGGACAGTAACACCGGGGAGCTGTTTTTT. Its protein is CASSVDPRDSNTGELFF.

This rearrangement joins TRBV28 to TRBJ1-1; D is undetermined. V was trimmed by 7 bases and J by 4 bases, leaving 10 bases between them. Per the germline V gene, CDR1 is MDHEN and CDR2 is SYDVKM. The CDR3 consists of 12 residues. The CDR3 nucleotides are TGTGCCAGCAAGTTGGAGACCACTGAAGCTTTCTTT. Its protein is CASKLETTEAFF.

The V gene is TRBV5-1, the J gene TRBJ2-5, with D possibly TRBD1 on 6 matching bases. Germline V CDR1 and CDR2: SGHRS, YFSETQ. Trimming shortened V by 1 base and J by 4 bases, and 14 bases separated the two germline ends. The CDR3 has 15 amino acids. The CDR3 spells CASSLWVQGRETQYF. CDR3 DNA: TGCGCCAGCAGCTTGTGGGTCCAGGGGAGAGAGACCCAGTACTTC.

The chain links TRBV6-1 to TRBJ2-1; the D gene is possibly TRBD2 (5 bases). This CDR3 contains 12 residues. Trimming shortened V by 2 bases and J by 7 bases, and 6 bases separated the two germline ends. Per germline, CDR1 MNHNS and CDR2 SASEGT. In DNA form, the CDR3 reads TGTGCCAGCAGTGAATGGACTAATGAGCAGTTCTTC. Its translation: CASSEWTNEQFF.

The V gene is TRBV2, the J gene TRBJ1-5; D possibly corresponds to TRBD1 (6 bases). The CDR3 contains 14 residues. V lost 6 bases to trimming and J lost 7 bases, with 16 bases between them. Germline CDR1 reads SNHLY; CDR2 reads FYNNEI. The CDR3 reads CASSRWLGGQPQHF. CDR3 bases: TGTGCCAGCAGCCGATGGTTGGGGGGCCAGCCCCAGCATTTT.

This clone came up once. The chain joins TRBV7-9 to TRBJ2-1; D uncertain. Per the germline V gene, CDR1 is SEHNR and CDR2 is FQNEAQ (reference sequence). V was pared by 2 bases and J by 2 bases, with 4 bases between. The CDR3 sequence is 13 residues long. The CDR3 spells CASSLTTYNEQFF. For the CDR3, the DNA is TGTGCCAGCAGCTTAACGACCTACAATGAGCAGTTCTTC.

This clone was detected a few times. The V call is TRBV6-5, the J call TRBJ1-3, with 8 bases identical to TRBD1. V lost 7 bases and J lost 1; bases outside the gene matches: 6. Germline V lookup: CDR1 MNHEY, CDR2 SVGAGI. The CDR3 spans 15 residues. In DNA form, the CDR3 reads TGTGCCAGCATTCCGGGACAGGCGTCTGGAAACACCATATATTTT. Protein: CASIPGQASGNTIYF.

The V and J genes are TRBV7-3 and TRBJ2-1, with no clear D. CDR1 and CDR2 from the germline V gene are SGHTA and FQGTGA. V was shortened by 4 bases and J by 6 bases, with 10 bases between the two germline ends. The CDR3 contains 13 residues. Written as DNA, the CDR3 is TGTGCCAGCAGCTCCCCCTATACCAATGAGCAGTTCTTC. Translated: CASSSPYTNEQFF.

The rearrangement joins TRBV29-1 to TRBJ2-1; 7 bases match TRBD1. The germline CDR1 and CDR2 sequences are SQVTM and ANQGSEA. The CDR3 is 14 residues long. The V gene end was trimmed by 4 bases and the J gene end by 4 bases; junction bases not matched to a gene: 7. The CDR3 DNA reads TGCAGCGTTGCAGGGACAGAACAGTACAATGAGCAGTTCTTC. Its protein product is CSVAGTEQYNEQFF.

This rearrangement joins TRBV24-1 to TRBJ2-3; TRBD1 might be the D (7 bases). This CDR3 has 13 amino acids. Trimming stripped 10 bases from V and 3 bases from J, with 13 bases between. CDR1 is KGHDR and CDR2 is SFDVKD in the germline V gene. The CDR3 is CATEGAGTDTQYF. DNA for the CDR3: TGTGCCACGGAGGGGGCAGGAACAGATACGCAGTATTTT.

The rearrangement joins TRBV5-4 to TRBJ1-1, with unresolved D. Trimming took 1 base from V and 1 from J, leaving 11 bases between them. Germline CDR1 and CDR2: SGHNT and YYREEE (reference sequence). This CDR3 contains 15 residues. CDR3 region: CASSLQTTGNTEAFF. CDR3 nucleotides: TGTGCCAGCAGCTTGCAAACTACCGGGAACACTGAAGCTTTCTTT.

This clone was seen only a few times. J is TRBJ1-2 and V is TRBV24-1; the match to TRBD1 covers 7 bases. The CDR3 extends over 15 amino acids. The V and J ends lost 3 bases and 5 bases, in that order; junction bases with no gene match: 8. Per the germline V gene, CDR1 is KGHDR and CDR2 is SFDVKD. The CDR3 here is CATSDPTAGGYGYTF. The CDR3 DNA is TGTGCCACCAGTGATCCCACGGCAGGGGGTTATGGCTACACCTTC.

This sequence joins TRBV24-1 and TRBJ2-3; 7 positions match TRBD2. Germline V CDR1 and CDR2: KGHDR, SFDVKD. This CDR3 contains 16 residues. Unmatched junction bases numbered 6, after V lost 4 bases and J lost 0 bases. The CDR3 region has the DNA TGTGCCACCAGTGACCCTGGACTAGTAAGCACAGATACGCAGTATTTT. Protein: CATSDPGLVSTDTQYF.

This sequence joins TRBV5-1 and TRBJ2-5, with TRBD1 as a possible D gene (6 bases). CDR1 and CDR2 (germline): SGHRS, YFSETQ. V shed 0 bases and J shed 4 bases, with 10 bases lying between them. The CDR3 sequence is 14 residues long. Written as DNA, the CDR3 is TGCGCCAGCAGCTTGGACAGGGCGGGAGAGACCCAGTACTTC. Protein: CASSLDRAGETQYF.

V gene TRBV28 combines with J gene TRBJ1-2; the match to TRBD1 covers 9 bases. This CDR3 is 16 amino acids long. From germline, CDR1 is MDHEN and CDR2 SYDVKM. J lost 5 bases, V lost 6 bases, and 13 bases had no gene match. Here the CDR3 reads CASSLPLSGTGYGYTF. CDR3 bases: TGTGCCAGCAGCCTTCCTTTATCCGGGACAGGGTATGGCTACACCTTC.

The gene calls are TRBV4-3 and TRBJ2-3; 9 bases line up with TRBD2. This CDR3 has 20 amino acids. CDR1 LGHNA and CDR2 YSLEER come from the germline V gene. Unmatched junction bases numbered 17, after V lost 0 bases and J lost 4 bases. CDR3 residues: CASSQDRSGGYQRWADTQYF. In DNA form, the CDR3 reads TGCGCCAGCAGCCAAGATCGCAGCGGGGGGTACCAAAGGTGGGCAGATACGCAGTATTTT.

The V and J genes are TRBV5-4 and TRBJ2-2; D might be TRBD2 (5 bases). Germline CDR1 and CDR2: SGHNT and YYREEE (reference sequence). Trimming removed 2 bases from V and 2 bases from J, with 22 bases in between. The CDR3 totals 19 residues. Here the CDR3 DNA reads TGTGCCAGCAGCTTTTTTTTGGCGGAGGTCATCCCTAACACCGGGGAGCTGTTTTTT. As protein: CASSFFLAEVIPNTGELFF.

V is TRBV7-9 and J is TRBJ1-1; D gene uncertain. The germline gives CDR1 SEHNR, CDR2 FQNEAQ (reference sequence). The V end lost 2 bases, the J end lost 5 bases, and 9 bases lay between the germline ends. The CDR3 sequence is 13 residues long. This CDR3 reads CASSLLEETEAFF. Here the CDR3 DNA reads TGTGCCAGCAGCTTATTAGAGGAGACTGAAGCTTTCTTT. The full variable domain, rest sourced from reference TRBV7-9 and TRBJ1-1, is DTGVSQNPRHKITKRGQNVTFRCDPISEHNRLYWYRQTLGQGPEFLTYFQNEAQLEKSRLLSDRFSAERPKGSFSTLEIQRTEQGDSAMYLCASSLLEETEAFFGQGTRLTVV.

This clone showed up just a few times. The chain uses TRBV5-1 and TRBJ2-7; D is unclear. CDR1 is SGHRS, CDR2 YFSETQ, per germline. Trimming removed 0 bases at V and 0 bases at J, with 13 bases between. This CDR3 is built from 16 residues. In nucleotides, the CDR3 is TGCGCCAGCAGCTTGGCCCCGGGTGATAGCTCCTACGAGCAGTACTTC. It codes for CASSLAPGDSSYEQYF.

V gene TRBV18 combines with J gene TRBJ2-3, with no clear D. Trimming stripped 1 base from V and 4 bases from J, with 12 bases between. Germline values: CDR1 KGHSH, CDR2 LQKENI. The CDR3 loop spans 15 amino acids. CDR3 in amino acids: CASSPQGIAADTQYF. The CDR3 DNA reads as TGTGCCAGCTCACCACAGGGTATCGCCGCAGATACGCAGTATTTT. The variable domain in full, with the rest retrieved from reference TRBV18 and TRBJ2-3, is NAGVMQNPRHLVRRRGQEARLRCSPMKGHSHVYWYRQLPEEGLKFMVYLQKENIIDESGMPKERFSAEFPKEGPSILRIQQVVRGDSAAYFCASSPQGIAADTQYFGPGTRLTVL.